The clone carrying this T cell receptor (beta chain) has more than one count but fewer than ten. Antigen: not known. These data are taken from a study of PD-L1 blockade in urothelial cancer. As for the study in general: Samples of blood were analyzed 3 weeks (second dose) and 6 weeks after treatment start. Study results and limitations: Below-median pretreatment blood TCR clonality predicted better survival. At 3 weeks on treatment, tumor-associated clones expanded more with durable benefit.

Time point denoted: peripheral blood 6 weeks after treatment start. Assay: immunoSEQ multiplex PCR; the TCRdb copy retains only in-frame clones and omits some. The data hold about 120,000 clones, with approximately 85% observed a single time. The germline V gene encodes CDR1 MDHEN and CDR2 SYDVKM. V lost 6 bases to trimming and J lost 7 bases, with 15 bases between them. CDR3 length: 13 residues. The sequence came from a man in his fifties or sixties with urothelial cancer. Sequencing used PBMCs, obtained around atezolizumab (anti-PD-L1) treatment. The genes are TRBV28 and TRBJ1-2; no firm D call. CDR3 loop: CASSPDQVSGYTF. The CDR3 bases are TGTGCCAGCAGCCCTGATCAGGTTTCTGGCTACACCTTC.